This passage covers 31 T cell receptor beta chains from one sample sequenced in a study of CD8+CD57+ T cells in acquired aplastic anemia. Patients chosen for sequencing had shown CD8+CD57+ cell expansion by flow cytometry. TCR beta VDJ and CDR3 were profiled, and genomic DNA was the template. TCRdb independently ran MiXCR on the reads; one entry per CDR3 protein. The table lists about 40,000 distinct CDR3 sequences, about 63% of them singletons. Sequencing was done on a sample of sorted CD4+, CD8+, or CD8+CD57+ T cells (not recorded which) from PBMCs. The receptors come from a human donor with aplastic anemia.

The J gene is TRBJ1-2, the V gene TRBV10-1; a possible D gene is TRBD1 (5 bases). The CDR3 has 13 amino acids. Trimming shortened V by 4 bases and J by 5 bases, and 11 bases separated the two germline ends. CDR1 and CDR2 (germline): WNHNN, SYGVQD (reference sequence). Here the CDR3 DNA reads TGCGCCAGCAGTGTAGGGAGGGGTTATGGCTACACCTTC. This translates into CASSVGRGYGYTF.

CDR3 amino acids: CASSVTGSPNSPLHF. CDR3 DNA sequence: TGTGCCAGCAGCGTCACAGGGAGTCCTAATTCACCCCTCCACTTT. The chain recombines TRBV9 with TRBJ1-6; the D gene is possibly TRBD1 (6 bases). The CDR3 has 15 residues. CDR1 and CDR2 from the germline V gene are SGDLS and YYNGEE. The V end lost 2 bases, the J end lost 6 bases, and 12 bases lay between the germline ends.

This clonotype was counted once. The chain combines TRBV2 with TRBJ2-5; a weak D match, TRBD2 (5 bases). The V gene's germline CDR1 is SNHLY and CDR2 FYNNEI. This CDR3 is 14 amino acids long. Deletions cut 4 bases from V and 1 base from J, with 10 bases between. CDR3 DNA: TGTGCCAGCAGTGCTCGGGGTGTCCAAGAGACCCAGTACTTC. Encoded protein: CASSARGVQETQYF.

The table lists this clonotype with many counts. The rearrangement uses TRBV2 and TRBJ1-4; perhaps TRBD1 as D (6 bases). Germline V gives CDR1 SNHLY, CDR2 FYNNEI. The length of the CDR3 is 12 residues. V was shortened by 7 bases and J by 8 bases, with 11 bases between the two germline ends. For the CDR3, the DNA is TGTGCCAGCACCAGGGGAGGAGAAAAACTGTTTTTT. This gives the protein CASTRGGEKLFF.

The DNA for the CDR3 is TGTGCCAGCAGTTACTGGGGGACGAACACTGAAGCTTTCTTT. Amino acid sequence: CASSYWGTNTEAFF. The chain employs TRBV6-5 and TRBJ1-1, with a weak D call TRBD1 (5 bases). V was trimmed by 1 base and J by 1 base, leaving 7 bases between them. The length of the CDR3 is 14 residues. CDR1 and CDR2 (germline): MNHEY, SVGAGI.

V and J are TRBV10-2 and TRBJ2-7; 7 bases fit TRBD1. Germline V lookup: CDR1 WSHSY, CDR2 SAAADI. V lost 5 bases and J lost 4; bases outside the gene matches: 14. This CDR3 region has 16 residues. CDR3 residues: CASSTSDRDITYEQYF. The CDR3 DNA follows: TGCGCCAGCAGTACATCCGACAGGGACATCACGTACGAGCAGTACTTC.

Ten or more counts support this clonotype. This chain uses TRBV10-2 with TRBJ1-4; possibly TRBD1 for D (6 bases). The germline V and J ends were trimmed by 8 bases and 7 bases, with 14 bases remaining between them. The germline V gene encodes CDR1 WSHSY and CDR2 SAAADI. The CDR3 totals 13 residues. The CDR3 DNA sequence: TGCGCCAGCTCCCGGGACACGAGTGAAAAACTGTTTTTT. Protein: CASSRDTSEKLFF.

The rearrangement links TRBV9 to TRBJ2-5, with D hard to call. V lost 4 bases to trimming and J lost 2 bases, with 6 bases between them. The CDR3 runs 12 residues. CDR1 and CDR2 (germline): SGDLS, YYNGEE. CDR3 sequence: CASSQLQETQYF. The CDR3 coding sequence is TGTGCCAGCAGCCAACTACAAGAGACCCAGTACTTC.

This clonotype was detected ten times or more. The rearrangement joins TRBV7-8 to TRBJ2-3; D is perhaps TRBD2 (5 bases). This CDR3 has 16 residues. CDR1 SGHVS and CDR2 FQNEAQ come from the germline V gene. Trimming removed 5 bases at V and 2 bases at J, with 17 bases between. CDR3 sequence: CASSQTSSRYTDTQYF. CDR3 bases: TGTGCCAGCAGCCAAACGTCTAGCCGATACACAGATACGCAGTATTTT.

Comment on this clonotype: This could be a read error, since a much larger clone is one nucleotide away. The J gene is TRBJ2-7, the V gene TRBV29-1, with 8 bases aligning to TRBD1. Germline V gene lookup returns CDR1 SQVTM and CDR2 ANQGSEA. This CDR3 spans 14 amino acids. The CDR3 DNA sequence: TGCAGTGACAAGGCGGACAGGGCCGGCTACGAGCAGTACTTC. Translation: CSDKADRAGYEQYF.

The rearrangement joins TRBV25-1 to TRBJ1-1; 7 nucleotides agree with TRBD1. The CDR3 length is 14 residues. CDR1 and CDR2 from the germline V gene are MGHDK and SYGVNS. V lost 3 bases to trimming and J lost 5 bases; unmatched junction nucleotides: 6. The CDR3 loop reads CASSDVRGSTEAFF. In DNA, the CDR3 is TGTGCCAGCAGTGACGTCAGGGGGAGTACTGAAGCTTTCTTT.

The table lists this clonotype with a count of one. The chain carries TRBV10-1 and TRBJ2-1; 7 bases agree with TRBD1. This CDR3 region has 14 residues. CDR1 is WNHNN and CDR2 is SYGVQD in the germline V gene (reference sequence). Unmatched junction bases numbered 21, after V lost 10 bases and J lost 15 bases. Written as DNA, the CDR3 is TGCGCCATCACCATCCCTCCCCCTTTGGGACAGCTGTTCTTC. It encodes CAITIPPPLGQLFF.

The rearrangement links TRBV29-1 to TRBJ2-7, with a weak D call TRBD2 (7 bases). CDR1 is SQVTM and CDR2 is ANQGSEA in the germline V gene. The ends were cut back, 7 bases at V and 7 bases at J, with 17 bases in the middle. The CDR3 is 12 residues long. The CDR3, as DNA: TGCAGCGCCGAGGGGGGGGGCGAGGAGCAGTACTTC. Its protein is CSAEGGGEEQYF.

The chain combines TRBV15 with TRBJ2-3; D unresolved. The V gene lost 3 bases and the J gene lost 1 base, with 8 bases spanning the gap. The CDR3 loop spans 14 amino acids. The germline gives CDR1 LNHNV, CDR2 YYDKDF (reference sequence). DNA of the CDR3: TGTGCCACCAGCAGGTCCCCCCGCACAGATACGCAGTATTTT. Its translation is CATSRSPRTDTQYF. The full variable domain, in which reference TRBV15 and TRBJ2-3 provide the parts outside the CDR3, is DAMVIQNPRYQVTQFGKPVTLSCSQTLNHNVMYWYQQKSSQAPKLLFHYYDKDFNNEADTPDNFQSRRPNTSFCFLDIRSPGLGDTAMYLCATSRSPRTDTQYFGPGTRLTVL.

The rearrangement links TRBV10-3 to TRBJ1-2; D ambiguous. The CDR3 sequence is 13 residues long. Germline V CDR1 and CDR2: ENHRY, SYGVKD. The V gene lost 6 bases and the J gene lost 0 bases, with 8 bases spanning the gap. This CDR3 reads CAISHQTNYGYTF. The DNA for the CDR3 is TGTGCCATCAGCCATCAGACTAACTATGGCTACACCTTC.

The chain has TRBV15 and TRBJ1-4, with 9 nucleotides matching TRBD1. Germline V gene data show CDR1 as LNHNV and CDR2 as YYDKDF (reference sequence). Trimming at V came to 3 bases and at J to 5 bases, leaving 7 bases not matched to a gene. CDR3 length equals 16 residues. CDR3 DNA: TGTGCCACCAGCAGCTACCGGGACAGGGAGAATGAAAAACTGTTTTTT. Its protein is CATSSYRDRENEKLFF.

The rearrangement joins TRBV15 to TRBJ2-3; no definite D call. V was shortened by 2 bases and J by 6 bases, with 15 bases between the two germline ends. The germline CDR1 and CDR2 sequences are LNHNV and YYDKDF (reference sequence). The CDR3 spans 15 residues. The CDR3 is CATSRNPRSADTQYF. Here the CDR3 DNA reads TGTGCCACCAGCAGAAACCCTAGATCGGCGGATACGCAGTATTTT. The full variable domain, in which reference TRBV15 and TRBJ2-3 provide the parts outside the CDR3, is DAMVIQNPRYQVTQFGKPVTLSCSQTLNHNVMYWYQQKSSQAPKLLFHYYDKDFNNEADTPDNFQSRRPNTSFCFLDIRSPGLGDTAMYLCATSRNPRSADTQYFGPGTRLTVL.

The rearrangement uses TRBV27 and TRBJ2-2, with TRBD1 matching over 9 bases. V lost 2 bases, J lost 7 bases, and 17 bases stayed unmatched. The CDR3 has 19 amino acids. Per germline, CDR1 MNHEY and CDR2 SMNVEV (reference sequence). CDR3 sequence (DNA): TGTGCCAGCAGTTTAAAGGGACAGGGAGGCCCCAACCCCCGCGGGGAGCTGTTTTTT. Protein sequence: CASSLKGQGGPNPRGELFF.

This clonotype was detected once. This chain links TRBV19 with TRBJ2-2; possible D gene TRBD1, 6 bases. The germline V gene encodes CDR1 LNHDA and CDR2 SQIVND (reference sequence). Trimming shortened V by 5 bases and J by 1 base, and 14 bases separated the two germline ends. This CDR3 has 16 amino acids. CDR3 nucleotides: TGTGCCAGTAGTCTCACGGGACACATGAACACCGGGGAGCTGTTTTTT. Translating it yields CASSLTGHMNTGELFF.

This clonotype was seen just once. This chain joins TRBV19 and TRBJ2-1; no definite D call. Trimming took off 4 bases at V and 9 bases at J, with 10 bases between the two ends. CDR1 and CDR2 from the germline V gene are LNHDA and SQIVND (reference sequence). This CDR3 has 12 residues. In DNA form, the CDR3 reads TGTGCCAGTAGTACAGGCGACGGTGAGCAGTTCTTC. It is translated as CASSTGDGEQFF.

The CDR3 coding sequence is TGCAGCGTGAGGACAGGGAAGAACACTGAAGCTTTCTTT. Its protein is CSVRTGKNTEAFF. The chain recombines TRBV29-1 with TRBJ1-1; 8 bases match TRBD1. This CDR3 has 13 amino acids. Germline V lookup: CDR1 SQVTM, CDR2 ANQGSEA. Trimming cost V 6 bases and J 1 base; bases outside gene matches: 4.

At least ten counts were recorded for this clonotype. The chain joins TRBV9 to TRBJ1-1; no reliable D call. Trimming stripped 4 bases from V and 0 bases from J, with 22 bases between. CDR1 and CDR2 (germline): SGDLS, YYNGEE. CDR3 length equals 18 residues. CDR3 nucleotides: TGTGCCAGCAGCATAGAGAACGTAGGCGGCGGGGTGAACACTGAAGCTTTCTTT. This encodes CASSIENVGGGVNTEAFF.

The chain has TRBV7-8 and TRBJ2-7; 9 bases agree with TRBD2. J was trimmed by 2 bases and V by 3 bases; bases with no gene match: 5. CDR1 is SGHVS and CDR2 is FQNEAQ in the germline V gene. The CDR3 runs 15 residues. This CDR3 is CASSLGGGGAYEQYF. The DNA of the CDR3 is TGTGCCAGCAGCTTGGGCGGCGGGGGGGCCTACGAGCAGTACTTC.

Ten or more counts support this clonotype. In DNA form, the CDR3 reads TGTGCCAGCAGCCCCCGGGACAGGGTCCACGAGCAGTACTTC. Its translation: CASSPRDRVHEQYF. The V call is TRBV9, the J call TRBJ2-7; 9 nucleotides line up with TRBD1. This CDR3 comprises 14 residues. Germline V CDR1 and CDR2: SGDLS, YYNGEE. The J segment lost 5 bases and the V segment lost 4 bases, leaving 7 bases of the junction unmatched.

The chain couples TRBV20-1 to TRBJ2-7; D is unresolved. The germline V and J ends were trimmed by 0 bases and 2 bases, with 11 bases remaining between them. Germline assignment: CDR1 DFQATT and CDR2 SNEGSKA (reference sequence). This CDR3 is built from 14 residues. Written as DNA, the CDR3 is TGCAGTGCTAGAGACGCTGAGAAAACCTACGAGCAGTACTTC. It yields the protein CSARDAEKTYEQYF.

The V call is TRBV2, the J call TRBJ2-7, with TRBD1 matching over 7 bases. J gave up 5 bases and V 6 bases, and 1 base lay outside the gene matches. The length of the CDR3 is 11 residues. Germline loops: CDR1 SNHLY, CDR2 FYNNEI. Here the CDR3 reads CASRGQNEQYF. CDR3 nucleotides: TGTGCCAGCAGGGGACAGAACGAGCAGTACTTC.

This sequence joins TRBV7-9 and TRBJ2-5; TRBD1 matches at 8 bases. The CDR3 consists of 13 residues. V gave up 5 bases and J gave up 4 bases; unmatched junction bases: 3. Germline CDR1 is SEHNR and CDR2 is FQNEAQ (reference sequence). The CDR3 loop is CASSTGTGETQYF. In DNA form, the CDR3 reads TGTGCCAGCAGCACCGGGACAGGAGAGACCCAGTACTTC.

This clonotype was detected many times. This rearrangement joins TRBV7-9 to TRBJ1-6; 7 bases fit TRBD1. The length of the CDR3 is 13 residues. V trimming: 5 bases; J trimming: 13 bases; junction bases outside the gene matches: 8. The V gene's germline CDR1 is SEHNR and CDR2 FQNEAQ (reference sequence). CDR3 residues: CASSLTTGWPLHF. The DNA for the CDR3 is TGTGCCAGCAGCCTCACGACAGGGTGGCCCCTCCACTTT.

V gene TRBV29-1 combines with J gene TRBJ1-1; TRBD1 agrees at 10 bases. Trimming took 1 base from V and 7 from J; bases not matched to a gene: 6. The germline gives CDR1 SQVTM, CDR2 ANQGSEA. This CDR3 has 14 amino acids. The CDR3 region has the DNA TGCAGCGTTGAAGTTCTCGGGACAGGGGTTGAAGCTTTCTTT. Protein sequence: CSVEVLGTGVEAFF.

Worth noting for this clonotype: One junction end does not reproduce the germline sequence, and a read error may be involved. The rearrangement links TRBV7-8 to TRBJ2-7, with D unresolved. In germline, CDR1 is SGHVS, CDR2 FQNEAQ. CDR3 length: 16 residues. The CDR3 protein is CATSMSVVYRSYEQYF. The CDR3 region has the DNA TGTGCCACCAGCATGTCGGTTGTGTACCGTTCGTACGAGCAGTACTTC.

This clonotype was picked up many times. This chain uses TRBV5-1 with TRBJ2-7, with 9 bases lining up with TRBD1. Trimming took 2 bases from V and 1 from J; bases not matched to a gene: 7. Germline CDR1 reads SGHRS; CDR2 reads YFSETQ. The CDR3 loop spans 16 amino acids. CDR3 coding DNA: TGCGCCAGCAGCTTCCGGGACAGGGCAGTATCCTACGAGCAGTACTTC. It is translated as CASSFRDRAVSYEQYF.